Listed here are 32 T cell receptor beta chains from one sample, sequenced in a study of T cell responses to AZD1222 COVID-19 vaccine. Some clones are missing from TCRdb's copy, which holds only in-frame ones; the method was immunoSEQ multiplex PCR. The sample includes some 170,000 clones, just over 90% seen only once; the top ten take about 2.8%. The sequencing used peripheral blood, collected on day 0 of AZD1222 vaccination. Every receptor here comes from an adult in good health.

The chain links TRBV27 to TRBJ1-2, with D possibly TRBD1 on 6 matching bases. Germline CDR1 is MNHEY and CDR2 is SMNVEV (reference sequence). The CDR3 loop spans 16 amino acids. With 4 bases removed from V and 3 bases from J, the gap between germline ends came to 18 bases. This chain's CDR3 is CASSSLLRGKDYGYTF. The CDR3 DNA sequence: TGTGCCAGCAGTTCCCTATTGAGGGGGAAGGACTATGGCTACACCTTC.

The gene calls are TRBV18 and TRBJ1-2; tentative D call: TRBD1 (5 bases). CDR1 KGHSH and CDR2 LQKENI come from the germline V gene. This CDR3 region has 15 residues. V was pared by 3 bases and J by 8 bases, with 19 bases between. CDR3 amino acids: CASSPSGRVELGYTF. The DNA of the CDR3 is TGTGCCAGCTCACCCTCAGGGAGAGTTGAATTGGGCTACACCTTC.

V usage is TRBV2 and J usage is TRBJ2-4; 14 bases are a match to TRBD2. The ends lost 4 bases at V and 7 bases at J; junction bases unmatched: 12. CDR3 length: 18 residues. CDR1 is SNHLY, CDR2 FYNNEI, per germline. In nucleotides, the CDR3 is TGTGCCAGCAGTGTGCCCGGGACTAGCGGGAGAATAGGGAACATTCAGTACTTC. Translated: CASSVPGTSGRIGNIQYF.

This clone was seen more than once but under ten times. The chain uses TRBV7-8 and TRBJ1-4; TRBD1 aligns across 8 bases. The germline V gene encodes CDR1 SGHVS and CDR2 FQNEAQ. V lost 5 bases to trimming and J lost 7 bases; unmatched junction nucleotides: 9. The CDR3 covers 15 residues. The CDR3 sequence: CASSPARGRIEKLFF. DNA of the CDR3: TGTGCCAGCAGCCCCGCCAGGGGGCGAATTGAAAAACTGTTTTTT.

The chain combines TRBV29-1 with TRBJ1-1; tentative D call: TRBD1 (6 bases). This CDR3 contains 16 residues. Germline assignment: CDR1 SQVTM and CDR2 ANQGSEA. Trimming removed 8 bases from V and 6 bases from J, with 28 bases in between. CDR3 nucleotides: TGCAGCTTAGAGGCCCGGGGGGAGGGGGTTCTGGCTGAAGCTTTCTTT. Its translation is CSLEARGEGVLAEAFF. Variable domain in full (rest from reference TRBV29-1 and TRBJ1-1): SAVISQKPSRDICQRGTSLTIQCQVDSQVTMMFWYRQQPGQSLTLIATANQGSEATYESGFVIDKFPISRPNLTFSTLTVSNMSPEDSSIYLCSLEARGEGVLAEAFFGQGTRLTVV.

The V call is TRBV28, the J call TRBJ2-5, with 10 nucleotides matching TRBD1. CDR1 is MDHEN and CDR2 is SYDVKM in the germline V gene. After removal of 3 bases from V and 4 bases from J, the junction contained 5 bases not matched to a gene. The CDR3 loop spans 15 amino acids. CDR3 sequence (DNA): TGTGCCAGCAGTTTTGGGGACAGGGGTGGAGAGACCCAGTACTTC. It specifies CASSFGDRGGETQYF. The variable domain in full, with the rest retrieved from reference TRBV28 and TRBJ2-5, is DVKVTQSSRYLVKRTGEKVFLECVQDMDHENMFWYRQDPGLGLRLIYFSYDVKMKEKGDIPEGYSVSREKKERFSLILESASTNQTSMYLCASSFGDRGGETQYFGPGTRLLVL.

The DNA of the CDR3 is TGTGCCAGCAGCTTGGCTTCAGGGGCTATGAACACTGAAGCTTTCTTT. Translation gives CASSLASGAMNTEAFF. The chain uses TRBV5-4 and TRBJ1-1; maybe TRBD1 (6 bases). Germline lookup yields CDR1 SGHNT and CDR2 YYREEE (reference sequence). V was shortened by 0 bases and J by 0 bases, with 12 bases between the two germline ends. This CDR3 has 16 residues.

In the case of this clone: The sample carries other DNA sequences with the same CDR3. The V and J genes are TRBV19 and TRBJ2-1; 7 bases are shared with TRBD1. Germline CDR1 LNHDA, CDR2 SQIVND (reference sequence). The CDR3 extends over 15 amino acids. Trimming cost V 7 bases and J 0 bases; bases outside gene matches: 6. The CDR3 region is CASTSDRSSYNEQFF. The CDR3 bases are TGTGCCAGTACCTCGGACAGGTCCTCCTACAATGAGCAGTTCTTC.

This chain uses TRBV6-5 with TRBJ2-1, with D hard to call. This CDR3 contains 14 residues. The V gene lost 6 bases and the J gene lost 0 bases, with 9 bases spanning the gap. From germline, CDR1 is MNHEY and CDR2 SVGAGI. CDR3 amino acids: CASSLGGSYNEQFF. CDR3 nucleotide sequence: TGTGCCAGCAGCTTGGGCGGCTCCTACAATGAGCAGTTCTTC.

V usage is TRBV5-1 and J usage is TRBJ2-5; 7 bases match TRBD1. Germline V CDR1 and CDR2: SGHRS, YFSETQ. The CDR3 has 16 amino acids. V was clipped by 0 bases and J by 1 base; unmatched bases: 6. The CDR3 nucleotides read TGCGCCAGCAGCTTGGGGGGACAGCTTAGCCAAGAGACCCAGTACTTC. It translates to CASSLGGQLSQETQYF.

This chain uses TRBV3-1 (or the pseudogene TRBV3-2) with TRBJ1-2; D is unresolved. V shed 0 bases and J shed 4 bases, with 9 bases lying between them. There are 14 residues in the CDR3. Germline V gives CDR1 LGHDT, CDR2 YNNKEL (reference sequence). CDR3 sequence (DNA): TGTGCCAGCAGCCAAGAGGGGAGGCCCTATGGCTACACCTTC. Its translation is CASSQEGRPYGYTF.

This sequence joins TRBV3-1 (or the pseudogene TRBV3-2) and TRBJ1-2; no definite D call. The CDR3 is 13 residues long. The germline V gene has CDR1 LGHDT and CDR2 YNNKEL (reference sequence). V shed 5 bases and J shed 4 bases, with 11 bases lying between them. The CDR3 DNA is TGTGCCAGCAGCTGGGTGGTAGGCTATGGCTACACCTTC. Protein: CASSWVVGYGYTF.

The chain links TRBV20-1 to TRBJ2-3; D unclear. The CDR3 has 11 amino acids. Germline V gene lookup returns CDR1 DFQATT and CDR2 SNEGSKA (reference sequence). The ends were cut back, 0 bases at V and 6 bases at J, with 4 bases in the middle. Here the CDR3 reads CSARDMDTQYF. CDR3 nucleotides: TGCAGTGCTAGAGATATGGATACGCAGTATTTT.

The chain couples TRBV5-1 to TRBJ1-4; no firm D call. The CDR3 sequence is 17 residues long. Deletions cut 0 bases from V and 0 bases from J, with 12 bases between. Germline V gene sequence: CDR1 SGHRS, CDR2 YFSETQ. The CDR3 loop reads CASSLGARLATNEKLFF. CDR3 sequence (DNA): TGCGCCAGCAGCTTGGGGGCCCGTCTAGCAACTAATGAAAAACTGTTTTTT.

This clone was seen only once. CDR3 sequence (DNA): TGTGCCAGCAGTCCACTAGCGCACACAGATACGCAGTATTTT. This gives the protein CASSPLAHTDTQYF. The V call is TRBV6-5, the J call TRBJ2-3, with 7 bases lining up with TRBD2. Looked up from germline, CDR1 is MNHEY and CDR2 is SVGAGI. The CDR3 contains 14 residues. Germline trimming cut 5 bases from V and 2 bases from J; bases unmatched to any gene: 4.

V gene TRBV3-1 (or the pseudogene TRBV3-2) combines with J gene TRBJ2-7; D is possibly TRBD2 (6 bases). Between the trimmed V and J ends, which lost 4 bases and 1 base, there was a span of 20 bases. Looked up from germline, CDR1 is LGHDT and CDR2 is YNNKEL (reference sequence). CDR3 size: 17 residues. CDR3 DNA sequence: TGTGCCAGCAGCCTCCCAAGGGTCGGCGGACTATCCTACGAGCAGTACTTC. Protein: CASSLPRVGGLSYEQYF.

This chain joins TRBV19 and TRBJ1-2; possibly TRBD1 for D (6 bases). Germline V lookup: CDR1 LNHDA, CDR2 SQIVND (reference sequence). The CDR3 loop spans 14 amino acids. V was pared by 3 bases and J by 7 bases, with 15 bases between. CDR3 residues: CASSILGGQVGYTF. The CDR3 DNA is TGTGCCAGTAGTATTTTGGGGGGGCAAGTTGGCTACACCTTC.

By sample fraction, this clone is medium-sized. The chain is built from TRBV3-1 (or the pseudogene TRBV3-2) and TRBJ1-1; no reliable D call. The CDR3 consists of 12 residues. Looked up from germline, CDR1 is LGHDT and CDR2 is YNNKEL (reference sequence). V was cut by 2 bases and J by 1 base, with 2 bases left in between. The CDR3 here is CASSQKNTEAFF. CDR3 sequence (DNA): TGTGCCAGCAGCCAAAAGAACACTGAAGCTTTCTTT.

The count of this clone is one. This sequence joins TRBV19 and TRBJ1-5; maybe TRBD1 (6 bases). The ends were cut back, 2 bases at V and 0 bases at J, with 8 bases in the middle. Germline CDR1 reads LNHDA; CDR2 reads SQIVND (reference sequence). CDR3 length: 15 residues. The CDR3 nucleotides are TGTGCCAGTAGTATAACGGGGGCTAGCAATCAGCCCCAGCATTTT. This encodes CASSITGASNQPQHF.

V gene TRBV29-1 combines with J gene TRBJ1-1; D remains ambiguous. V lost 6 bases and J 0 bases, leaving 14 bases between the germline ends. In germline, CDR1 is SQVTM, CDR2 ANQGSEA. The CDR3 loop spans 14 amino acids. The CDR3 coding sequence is TGCAGCGTAGGCAGAAATGCCATGAACACTGAAGCTTTCTTT. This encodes CSVGRNAMNTEAFF.

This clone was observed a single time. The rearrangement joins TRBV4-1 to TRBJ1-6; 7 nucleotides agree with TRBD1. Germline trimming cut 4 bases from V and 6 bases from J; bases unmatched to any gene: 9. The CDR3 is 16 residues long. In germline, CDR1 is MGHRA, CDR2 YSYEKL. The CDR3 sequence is CASSPTPGTVNSPLHF. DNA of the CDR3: TGCGCCAGCAGCCCTACCCCCGGGACAGTTAATTCACCCCTCCACTTT.

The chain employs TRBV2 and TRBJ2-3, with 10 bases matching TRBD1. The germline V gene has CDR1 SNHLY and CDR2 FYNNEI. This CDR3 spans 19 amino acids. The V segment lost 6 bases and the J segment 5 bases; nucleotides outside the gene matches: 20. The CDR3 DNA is TGTGCCAGCAGACCCACCAGTTACGATGACAGGGGGCTCATAGATACGCAGTATTTT. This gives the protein CASRPTSYDDRGLIDTQYF.

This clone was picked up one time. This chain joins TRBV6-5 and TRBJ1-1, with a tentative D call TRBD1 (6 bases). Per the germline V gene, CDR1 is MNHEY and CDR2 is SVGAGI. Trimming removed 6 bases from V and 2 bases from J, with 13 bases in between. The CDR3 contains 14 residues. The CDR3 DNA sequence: TGTGCCAGCAGGGGGGACACCTATAACACTGAAGCTTTCTTT. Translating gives CASRGDTYNTEAFF.

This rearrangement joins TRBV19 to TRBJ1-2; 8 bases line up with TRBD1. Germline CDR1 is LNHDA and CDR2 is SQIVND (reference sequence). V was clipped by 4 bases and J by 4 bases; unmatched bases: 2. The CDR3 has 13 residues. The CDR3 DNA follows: TGTGCCAGTAGTACAACAGGGGGCTATGGCTACACCTTC. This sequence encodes CASSTTGGYGYTF.

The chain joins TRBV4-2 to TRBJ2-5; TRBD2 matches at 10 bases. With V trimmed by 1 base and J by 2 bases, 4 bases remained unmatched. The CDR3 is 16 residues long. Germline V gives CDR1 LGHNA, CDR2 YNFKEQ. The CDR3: CASSQGLAGEQETQYF. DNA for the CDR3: TGTGCCAGCAGCCAAGGGCTAGCGGGAGAGCAAGAGACCCAGTACTTC.

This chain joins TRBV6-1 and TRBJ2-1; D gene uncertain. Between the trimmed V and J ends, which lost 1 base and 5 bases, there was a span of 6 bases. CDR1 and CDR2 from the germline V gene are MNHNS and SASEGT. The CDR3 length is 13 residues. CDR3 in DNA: TGTGCCAGCAGTGAAGGGGCTGACAATGAGCAGTTCTTC. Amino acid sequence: CASSEGADNEQFF.

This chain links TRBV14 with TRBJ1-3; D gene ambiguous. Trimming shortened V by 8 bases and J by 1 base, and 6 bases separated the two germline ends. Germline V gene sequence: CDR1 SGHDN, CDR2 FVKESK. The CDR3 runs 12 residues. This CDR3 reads CASGLSGNTIYF. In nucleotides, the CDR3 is TGTGCCAGCGGACTTTCTGGAAACACCATATATTTT.

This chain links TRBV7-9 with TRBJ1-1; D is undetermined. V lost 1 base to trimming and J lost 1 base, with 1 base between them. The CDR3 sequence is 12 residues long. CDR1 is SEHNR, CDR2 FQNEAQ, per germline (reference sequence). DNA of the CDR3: TGTGCCAGCAGCTTAGAGAACACTGAAGCTTTCTTT. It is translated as CASSLENTEAFF. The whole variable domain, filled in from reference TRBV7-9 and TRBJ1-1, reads DTGVSQNPRHKITKRGQNVTFRCDPISEHNRLYWYRQTLGQGPEFLTYFQNEAQLEKSRLLSDRFSAERPKGSFSTLEIQRTEQGDSAMYLCASSLENTEAFFGQGTRLTVV.

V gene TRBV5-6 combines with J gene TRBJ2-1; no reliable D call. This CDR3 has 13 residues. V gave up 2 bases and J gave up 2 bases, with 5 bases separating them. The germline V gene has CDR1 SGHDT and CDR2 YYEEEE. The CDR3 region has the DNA TGTGCCAGCAGCTTAGACCCCTACAATGAGCAGTTCTTC. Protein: CASSLDPYNEQFF. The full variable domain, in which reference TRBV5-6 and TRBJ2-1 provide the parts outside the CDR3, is DAGVTQSPTHLIKTRGQQVTLRCSPKSGHDTVSWYQQALGQGPQFIFQYYEEEERQRGNFPDRFSGHQFPNYSSELNVNALLLGDSALYLCASSLDPYNEQFFGPGTRLTVL.

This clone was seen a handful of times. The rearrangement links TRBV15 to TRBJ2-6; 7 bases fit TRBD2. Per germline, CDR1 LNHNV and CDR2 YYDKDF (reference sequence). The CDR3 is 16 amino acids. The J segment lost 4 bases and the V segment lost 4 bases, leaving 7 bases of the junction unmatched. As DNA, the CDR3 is TGTGCCACCAGCACCTCAGCGGGATCCGGGGCCAACGTCCTGACTTTC. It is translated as CATSTSAGSGANVLTF.

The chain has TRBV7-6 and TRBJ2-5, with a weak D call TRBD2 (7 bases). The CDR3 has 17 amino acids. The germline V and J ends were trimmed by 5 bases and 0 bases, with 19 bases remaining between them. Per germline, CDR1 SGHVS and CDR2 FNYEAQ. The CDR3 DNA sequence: TGTGCCAGCAGCCAAGGAGGGAGGGGGAGGTACCAAGAGACCCAGTACTTC. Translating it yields CASSQGGRGRYQETQYF.

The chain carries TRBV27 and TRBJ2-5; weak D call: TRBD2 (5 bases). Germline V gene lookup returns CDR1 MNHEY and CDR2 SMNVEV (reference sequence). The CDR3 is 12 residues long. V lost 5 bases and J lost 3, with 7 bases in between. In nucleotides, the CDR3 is TGTGCCAGCAGTCTAGCTGAAGAGACCCAGTACTTC. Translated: CASSLAEETQYF.